The TCR beta chain under discussion was sequenced for a study of CD8+ T cells in alopecia areata. Overall study results and limits: Lesional tissue from the scalp (especially in alopecia totalis/universalis) showed higher clonality than normal scalp. Between patients, shared TCR sequences were less clear than in mice. This was possibly due in part to HLA diversity in the patient population. Sequenced scalp T cells also include alphabeta T cells resident in normal skin.

This clone has more than one count but fewer than ten. Its antigen is unknown. Once RNA had been extracted, it was reverse transcribed into cDNA to act as the sequencing template. Data came from immunoSEQ multiplex PCR; TCRdb stores just in-frame clones and leaves some out. The sample includes more than 95,000 clones, roughly two thirds of them seen just once. CD4+ and CD8+ T cells were sorted from PBMCs stained for CD3, CD4 and CD8. CDR3 size: 14 residues. The germline V and J ends were trimmed by 1 base and 2 bases, with 6 bases remaining between them. CDR1 is SGHVS, CDR2 FNYEAQ, per germline. The sequenced material came from CD4+ T cells sorted from blood. The clonotype comes from a human donor in good health. The chain combines TRBV7-6 with TRBJ1-5; a weak D match, TRBD1 (5 bases). DNA for the CDR3: TGTGCCAGCAGCTTAGAACAGGGCAATCAGCCCCAGCATTTT. The encoded protein is CASSLEQGNQPQHF.